The clone carrying this TCR beta chain has only a few counts. Antigen unknown. PCR was performed a second time for about 6 to 11 cycles using a sample-barcoded 5' primer and a J-beta primer mix. Every sample gave at least 3 million paired-end reads containing CDR3. In TCRdb, the 5' RACE reads were re-called with MiXCR into one record per CDR3 protein. Of hundreds of thousands of distinct CDR3 sequences in the sample, about 28% were seen once. Each individual donor underwent a draw of roughly 10 milliliters of peripheral blood. This specimen comes from a study of blood T cells in healthy people across ages. Study outcomes and limitations: Researchers said unsorted PBMCs prevented a conclusive naive versus antigen-experienced comparison.

The ends lost 2 bases at V and 0 bases at J; junction bases unmatched: 9. Germline V gives CDR1 KGHSH, CDR2 LQKENI. This CDR3 comprises 18 residues. This sample was also put to use in a study of T cells of mothers and their children. That paper adds: The study recruited a few healthy Caucasian mothers and their six children as donors.

This receptor was obtained from a boy aged 2-9 years in good health. This rearrangement joins TRBV18 to TRBJ2-1, with 8 nucleotides matching TRBD2. The material sequenced was blood. CDR3 sequence: CASSPSRGGSSSYNEQFF. The CDR3 coding sequence is TGTGCCAGCTCACCAAGCCGCGGGGGGTCTAGCTCCTACAATGAGCAGTTCTTC.